Detailed here is one TCR beta chain. Its antigen is still unknown. Different DNA sequences within this sample yield the same CDR3. These data come from a study of OX40 agonist ivuxolimab in advanced cancers. Study at large: Patients received intravenous ivuxolimab every 2 weeks at 0.01 to 10 mg/kg. Dose-escalation subjects each had hepatocellular carcinoma, melanoma, renal cell or head and neck cancer. Findings of the study overall: Normalized T-cell clonal expansion was also low in some nonresponders.

V lost 0 bases and J lost 3; bases outside the gene matches: 1. The CDR3 is made up of 14 amino acids. The germline CDR1 and CDR2 sequences are MNHEY and SVGAGI. Here immunoSEQ multiplex PCR was the method, and the copy in TCRdb shows in-frame clones only, minus some. The sample lists under 150,000 clones, 75% to 95% occurring once. Patients with autoimmune history or systemic immunosuppression were excluded. This sequence originates from an adult with an advanced solid tumor such as melanoma, head and neck, liver or kidney cancer. The chain couples TRBV6-5 to TRBJ1-1, with 7 bases aligning to TRBD1. The sequencing used CD4+ or CD8+ T cells sorted from blood, collected in a trial of the OX40 agonist ivuxolimab. The CDR3, as DNA: TGTGCCAGCAGTTACTCAGGACAGGACACTGAAGCTTTCTTT. Protein sequence: CASSYSGQDTEAFF.